This entry is about one TCR beta chain. There is no known antigen for this receptor. The sample holds no much larger clone one base away, and base qualities are not on file. The immunoSEQ platform was used to carry out deep TCRbeta sequencing. Regarding the original processing steps: For further analysis, only productive rearrangements were exported out of the immunoSEQ Analyzer. T cell phenotypes were assigned to bulk TCRbeta clonotypes by matching the clonotypes to single-cell RNA+TCR-seq clones with the same TCRbeta sequence. Clone enrichment in tumor was computed as tumor frequency divided by PBMC frequency from bulk TCR sequencing. GLIPH was used to sort TCRs into specificity groups, which are clusters of distinct TCRs that likely recognize common antigens through shared CDR3 motifs. TCRdb provides this immuneACCESS table in a form limited to in-frame rearrangements. Some clones are lacking; in checked studies, under half of them reflect an unresolved V gene, and why the rest are absent is not known. V and J calls and clone size are those listed in that table; D and trimming were worked out from the DNA. This sample is represented by roughly 50,000 clones; over 70% of them were singletons. The biggest ten clones account for approximately 4% of the sample.

V ends up 2 bases short and J 10 bases short, with an unmatched junction base count of 5. CDR1 and CDR2, per the germline V gene, are SQVTM and ANQGSEA. Spanning cysteine to phenylalanine, the CDR3 consists of 14 amino acids. The sequence is cut down to CDR3 DNA, 42 bases in frame from base 1. This sample is drawn from a study of T cells in tumors after PD-1 blockade (dated by TCRdb to between 2019 and 2020). Looking at the study overall: Patients with prior checkpoint blockade, systemic immunosuppressant use, or recent radiotherapy or other anti-cancer therapy within 4 weeks were excluded. Patients were treated with either pembrolizumab 200 mg every 3 weeks or cemiplimab 350 mg every 2 weeks. Ongoing daily vismodegib 150 mg was also given to a subset of patients during anti-PD-1 treatment. On average, peripheral blood samples had roughly 120,000 TCR templates (range roughly 24,000-280,000) and roughly 35,000 unique clonotypes. The study performed paired single-cell RNA and TCR sequencing on site-matched tumors from BCC or SCC patients before and after anti-PD-1 therapy. Bulk TCR sequencing was performed on roughly eleven peripheral blood samples from a handful of patients to compare blood and tumor clonotypes. RECIST version 1.1 was the standard used to evaluate clinical response. The full study reports these points: Where the novel T cell clones came from was not identified, and possible sources could include lymphoid organs or rare unexpanded clones inside the tumor or in the tumor periphery. Roughly two fifths of the TCR clonotypes from tumors also showed up in blood, and some novel exhausted tumor clones were present in pre-treatment blood, which suggests peripheral recruitment.

The time point label for this specimen denotes: before anti-PD-1 therapy. For bulk TCRbeta sequencing, genomic DNA was extracted from tumor biopsies or peripheral blood, and input amounts ranged from 616 ng to 6,004 ng. Every patient had histologically proven advanced or metastatic basal or squamous cell carcinoma and was a poor candidate for surgical resection. Of the approximately 10 patients making up the basal cell carcinoma cohort, 8 underwent bulk tumor TCR sequencing. This specimen consisted of PBMCs, obtained before anti-PD-1 treatment. The TCR comes from a human donor with basal cell carcinoma. The sequence joins TRBV29-1 to TRBJ1-6; TRBD1 agrees with 10 junctional bases. The DNA sequence is as follows: TGCAGCGTTGAAACGGGACAGGGGACGTCACCCCTCCACTTT. This translates into CSVETGQGTSPLHF.